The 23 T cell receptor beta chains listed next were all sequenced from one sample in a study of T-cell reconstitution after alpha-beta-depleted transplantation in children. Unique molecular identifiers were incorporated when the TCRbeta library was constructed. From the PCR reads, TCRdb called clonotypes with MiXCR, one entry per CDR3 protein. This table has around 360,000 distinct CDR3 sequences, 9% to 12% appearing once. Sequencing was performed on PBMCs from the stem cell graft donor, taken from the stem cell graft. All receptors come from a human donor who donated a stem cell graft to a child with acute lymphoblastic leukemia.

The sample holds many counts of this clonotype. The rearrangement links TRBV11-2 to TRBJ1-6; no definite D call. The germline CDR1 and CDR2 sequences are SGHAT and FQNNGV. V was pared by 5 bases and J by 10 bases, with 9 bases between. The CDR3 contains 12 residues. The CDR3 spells CASSQLSSPLHF. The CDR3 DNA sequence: TGTGCCAGCAGCCAACTTAGCTCACCCCTCCACTTT.

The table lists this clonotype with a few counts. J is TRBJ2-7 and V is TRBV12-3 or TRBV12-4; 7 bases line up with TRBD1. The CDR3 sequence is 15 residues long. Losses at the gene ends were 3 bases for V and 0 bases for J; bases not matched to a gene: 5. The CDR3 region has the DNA TGTGCCAGCAGTTTGCTCGGGACAGTCTCCTACGAGCAGTACTTC. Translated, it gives CASSLLGTVSYEQYF.

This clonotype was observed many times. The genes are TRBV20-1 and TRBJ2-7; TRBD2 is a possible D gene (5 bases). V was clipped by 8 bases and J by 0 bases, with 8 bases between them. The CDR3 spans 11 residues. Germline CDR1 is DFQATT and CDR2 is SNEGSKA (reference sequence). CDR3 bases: TGCAGTATTAGCGACTCCTACGAGCAGTACTTC. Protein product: CSISDSYEQYF.

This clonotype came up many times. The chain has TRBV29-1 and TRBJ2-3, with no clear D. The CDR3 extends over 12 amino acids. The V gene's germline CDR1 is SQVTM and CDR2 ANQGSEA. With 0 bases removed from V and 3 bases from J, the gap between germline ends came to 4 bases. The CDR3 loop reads CSVEDRTDTQYF. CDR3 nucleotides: TGCAGCGTTGAAGATCGGACAGATACGCAGTATTTT.

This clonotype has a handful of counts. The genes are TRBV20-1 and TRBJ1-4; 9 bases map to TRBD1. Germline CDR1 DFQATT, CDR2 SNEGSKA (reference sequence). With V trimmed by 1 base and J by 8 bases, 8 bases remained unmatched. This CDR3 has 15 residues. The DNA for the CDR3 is TGCAGTGCTAGAGCGTTGGGGACAGGGATGGAAAAACTGTTTTTT. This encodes CSARALGTGMEKLFF.

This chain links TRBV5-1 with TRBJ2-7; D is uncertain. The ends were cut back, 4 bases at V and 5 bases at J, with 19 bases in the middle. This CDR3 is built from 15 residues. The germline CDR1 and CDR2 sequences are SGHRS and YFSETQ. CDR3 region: CASSLAGFRPHEQYF. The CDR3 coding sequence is TGCGCCAGCAGCCTGGCAGGATTTCGGCCCCACGAGCAGTACTTC. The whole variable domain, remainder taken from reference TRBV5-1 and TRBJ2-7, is KAGVTQTPRYLIKTRGQQVTLSCSPISGHRSVSWYQQTPGQGLQFLFEYFSETQRNKGNFPGRFSGRQFSNSRSEMNVSTLELGDSALYLCASSLAGFRPHEQYFGPGTRLTVT.

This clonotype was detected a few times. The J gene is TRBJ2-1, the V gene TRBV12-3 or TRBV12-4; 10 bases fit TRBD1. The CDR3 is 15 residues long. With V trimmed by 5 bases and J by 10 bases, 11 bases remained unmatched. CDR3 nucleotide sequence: TGTGCCAGCAGTCCGAGGGGACAGGGGTCGGTGGAGCAGTTCTTC. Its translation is CASSPRGQGSVEQFF.

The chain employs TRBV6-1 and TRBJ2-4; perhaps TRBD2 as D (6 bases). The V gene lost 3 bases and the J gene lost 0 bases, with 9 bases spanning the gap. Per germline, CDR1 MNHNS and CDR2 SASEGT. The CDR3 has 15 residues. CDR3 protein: CASSDQGLAKNIQYF. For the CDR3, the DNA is TGTGCCAGCAGTGACCAGGGACTAGCCAAAAACATTCAGTACTTC.

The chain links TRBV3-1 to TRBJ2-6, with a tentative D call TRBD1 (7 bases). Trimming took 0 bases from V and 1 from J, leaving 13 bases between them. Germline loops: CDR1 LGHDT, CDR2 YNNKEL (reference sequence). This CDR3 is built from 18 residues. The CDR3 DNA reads TGTGCCAGCAGCCAAGAGTCCAGGGGGAGGTCTGGGGCCAACGTCCTGACTTTC. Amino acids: CASSQESRGRSGANVLTF. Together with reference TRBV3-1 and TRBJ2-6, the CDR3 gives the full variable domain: DTAVSQTPKYLVTQMGNDKSIKCEQNLGHDTMYWYKQDSKKFLKIMFSYNNKELIINETVPNRFSPKSPDKAHLNLHINSLELGDSAVYFCASSQESRGRSGANVLTFGAGSRLTVL.

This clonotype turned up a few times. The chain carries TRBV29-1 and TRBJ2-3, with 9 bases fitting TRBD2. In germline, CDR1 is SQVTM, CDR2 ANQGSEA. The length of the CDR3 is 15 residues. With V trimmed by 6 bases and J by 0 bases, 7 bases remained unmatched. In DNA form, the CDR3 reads TGCAGCGTGGCCCCCACTAGCGGGAGCACAGATACGCAGTATTTT. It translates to CSVAPTSGSTDTQYF.

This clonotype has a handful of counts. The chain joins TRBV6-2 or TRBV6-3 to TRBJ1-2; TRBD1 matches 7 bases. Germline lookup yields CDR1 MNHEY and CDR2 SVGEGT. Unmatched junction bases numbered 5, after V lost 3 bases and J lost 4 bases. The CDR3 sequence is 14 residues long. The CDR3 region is CASSYSDRAYGYTF. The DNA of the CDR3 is TGTGCCAGCAGTTATTCTGACAGGGCCTATGGCTACACCTTC.

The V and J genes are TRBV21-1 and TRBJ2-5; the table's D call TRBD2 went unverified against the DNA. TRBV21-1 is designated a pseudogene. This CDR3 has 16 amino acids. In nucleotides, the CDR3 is TGTGCCAGCAGCAAAGCGCTTTCACTAGGGGAAGACACCCAGTACTTC. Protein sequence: CASSKALSLGEDTQYF.

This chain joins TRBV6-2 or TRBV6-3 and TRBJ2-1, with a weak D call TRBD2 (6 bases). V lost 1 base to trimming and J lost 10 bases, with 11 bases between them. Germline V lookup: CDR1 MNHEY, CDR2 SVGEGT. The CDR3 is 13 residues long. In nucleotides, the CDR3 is TGTGCCAGCAGTTACTGGGATGGGAGGGAGCAGTTCTTC. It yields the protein CASSYWDGREQFF.

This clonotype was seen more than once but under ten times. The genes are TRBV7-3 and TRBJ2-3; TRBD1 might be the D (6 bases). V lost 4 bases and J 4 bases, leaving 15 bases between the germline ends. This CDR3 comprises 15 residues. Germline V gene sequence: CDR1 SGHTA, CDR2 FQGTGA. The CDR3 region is CASSSGVQGADTQYF. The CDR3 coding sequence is TGTGCCAGCAGCTCTGGGGTACAGGGAGCAGATACGCAGTATTTT.

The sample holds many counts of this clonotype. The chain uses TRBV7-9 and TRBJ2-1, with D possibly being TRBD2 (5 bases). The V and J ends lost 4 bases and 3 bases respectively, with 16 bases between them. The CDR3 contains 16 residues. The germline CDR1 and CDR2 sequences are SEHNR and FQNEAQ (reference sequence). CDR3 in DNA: TGTGCCAGCAGCTCCCTGCTAGCACCCCTCTACAATGAGCAGTTCTTC. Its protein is CASSSLLAPLYNEQFF.

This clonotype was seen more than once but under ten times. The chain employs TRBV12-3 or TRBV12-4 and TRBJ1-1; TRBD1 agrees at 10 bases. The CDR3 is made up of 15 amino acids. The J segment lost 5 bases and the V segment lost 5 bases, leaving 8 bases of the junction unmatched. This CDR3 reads CASSPDRGIRTEAFF. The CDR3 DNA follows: TGTGCCAGCAGTCCGGACAGGGGGATTCGGACTGAAGCTTTCTTT.

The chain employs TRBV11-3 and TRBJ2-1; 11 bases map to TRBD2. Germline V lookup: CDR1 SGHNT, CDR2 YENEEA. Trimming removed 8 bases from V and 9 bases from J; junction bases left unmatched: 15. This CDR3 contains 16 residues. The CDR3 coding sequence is TGTGCCAGCTCGGAACGACTACTAGCGGGAGTAGGTGAGCAGTTCTTC. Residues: CASSERLLAGVGEQFF.

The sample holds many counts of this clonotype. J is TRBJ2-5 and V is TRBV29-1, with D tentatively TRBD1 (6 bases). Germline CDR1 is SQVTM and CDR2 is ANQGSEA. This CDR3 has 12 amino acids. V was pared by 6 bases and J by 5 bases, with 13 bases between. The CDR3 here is CSVSGDRETQYF. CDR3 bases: TGCAGCGTCTCAGGGGATCGGGAGACCCAGTACTTC.

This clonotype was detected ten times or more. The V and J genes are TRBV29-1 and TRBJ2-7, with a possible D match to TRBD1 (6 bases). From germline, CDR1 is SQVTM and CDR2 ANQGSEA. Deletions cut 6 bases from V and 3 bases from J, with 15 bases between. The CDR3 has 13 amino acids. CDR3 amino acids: CSVAGTTLYEQYF. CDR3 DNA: TGCAGCGTAGCCGGGACAACCCTCTACGAGCAGTACTTC.

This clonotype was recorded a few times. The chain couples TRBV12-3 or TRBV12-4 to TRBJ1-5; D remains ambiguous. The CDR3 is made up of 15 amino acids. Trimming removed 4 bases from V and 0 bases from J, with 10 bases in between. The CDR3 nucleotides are TGTGCCAGCAGTTATTTTTCTCATAGCAATCAGCCCCAGCATTTT. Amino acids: CASSYFSHSNQPQHF.

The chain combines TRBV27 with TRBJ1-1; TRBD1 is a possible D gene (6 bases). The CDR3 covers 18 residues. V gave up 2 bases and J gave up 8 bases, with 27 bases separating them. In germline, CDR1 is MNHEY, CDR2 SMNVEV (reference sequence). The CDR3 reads CASSLRGLAGGGHAEAFF. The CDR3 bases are TGTGCCAGCAGTTTAAGGGGTCTGGCCGGGGGGGGCCATGCCGAAGCTTTCTTT.

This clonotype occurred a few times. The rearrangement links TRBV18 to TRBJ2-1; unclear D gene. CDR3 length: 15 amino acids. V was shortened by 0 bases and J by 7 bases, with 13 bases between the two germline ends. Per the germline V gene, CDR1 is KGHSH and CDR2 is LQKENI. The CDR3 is CASSPPNTVRNEQFF. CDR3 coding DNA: TGTGCCAGCTCACCACCGAACACAGTTCGTAATGAGCAGTTCTTC.

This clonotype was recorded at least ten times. The CDR3 sequence is CSARDPAGDLTDTQYF. Written as DNA, the CDR3 is TGCAGTGCTAGAGATCCGGCGGGAGATTTAACAGATACGCAGTATTTT. The chain is built from TRBV20-1 and TRBJ2-3; 7 bases are a match to TRBD2. V dropped 0 bases and J dropped 3; count of bases not matched to a gene: 9. CDR1 and CDR2 from the germline V gene are DFQATT and SNEGSKA (reference sequence). CDR3 size: 16 residues.